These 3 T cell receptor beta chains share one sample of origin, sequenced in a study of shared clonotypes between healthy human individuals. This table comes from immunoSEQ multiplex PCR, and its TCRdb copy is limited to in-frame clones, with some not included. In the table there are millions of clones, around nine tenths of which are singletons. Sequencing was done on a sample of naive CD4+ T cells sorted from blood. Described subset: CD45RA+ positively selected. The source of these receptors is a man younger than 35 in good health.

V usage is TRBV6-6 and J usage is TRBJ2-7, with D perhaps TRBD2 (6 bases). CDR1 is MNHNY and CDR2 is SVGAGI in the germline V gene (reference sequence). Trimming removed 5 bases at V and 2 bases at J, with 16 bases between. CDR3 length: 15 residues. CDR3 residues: CASSRDLGGTYEQYF. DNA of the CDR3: TGTGCCAGCAGTAGAGATTTAGGCGGGACCTACGAGCAGTACTTC.

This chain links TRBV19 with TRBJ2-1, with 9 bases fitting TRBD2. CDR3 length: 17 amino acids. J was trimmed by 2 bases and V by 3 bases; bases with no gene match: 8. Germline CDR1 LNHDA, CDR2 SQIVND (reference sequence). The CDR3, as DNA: TGTGCCAGTAGTATCTATCCGGCGGGAGGGACCTACAATGAGCAGTTCTTC. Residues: CASSIYPAGGTYNEQFF.

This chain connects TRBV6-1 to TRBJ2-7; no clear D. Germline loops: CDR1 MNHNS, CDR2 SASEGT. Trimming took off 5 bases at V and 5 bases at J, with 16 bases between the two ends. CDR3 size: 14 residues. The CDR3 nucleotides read TGTGCCAGCAGTAGAGCCCCCCGGATTGACGAGCAGTACTTC. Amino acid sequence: CASSRAPRIDEQYF.